These 15 T cell receptor beta chains originate from one sample sequenced in a study of T cell repertoires in cytomegalovirus infection. In TCRdb, the reads were re-called with MiXCR into one record per CDR3 protein. This table holds hundreds of thousands of distinct CDR3 sequences, about a sixth found once. The material sequenced was PBMCs. The receptors originated from a human donor in good health (CMV status not recorded). Some clones in this sample may be carry-over from other donors' samples.

This clonotype was counted many times. V and J are TRBV7-8 and TRBJ2-3, with 12 nucleotides matching TRBD2. The germline CDR1 and CDR2 sequences are SGHVS and FQNEAQ. The CDR3 spans 14 residues. Trimming took 7 bases from V and 5 from J; bases not matched to a gene: 4. The CDR3, as DNA: TGTGCCAGCACCTCGGGACTAGCGGGAGATACGCAGTATTTT. This sequence encodes CASTSGLAGDTQYF.

This clonotype has more than one count but fewer than ten. This chain joins TRBV10-3 and TRBJ2-1; 7 nucleotides align to TRBD2. V dropped 4 bases and J dropped 0; count of bases not matched to a gene: 15. CDR1 and CDR2 from the germline V gene are ENHRY and SYGVKD. The CDR3 contains 19 residues. The CDR3 DNA reads as TGTGCCATCAGTGGACGTTGGTTAGCGGGTAATAGCTCCTACAATGAGCAGTTCTTC. Translating gives CAISGRWLAGNSSYNEQFF.

This clonotype was counted many times. This chain links TRBV6-1 with TRBJ1-5; no reliable D call. V dropped 4 bases and J dropped 7 bases, with 8 bases sitting between them. CDR3 length equals 12 residues. Germline values: CDR1 MNHNS, CDR2 SASEGT. For the CDR3, the DNA is TGTGCCAGCAGTGTGACATCGCAGCCCCAGCATTTT. Its translation: CASSVTSQPQHF.

This clonotype has just a few counts. The chain employs TRBV6-2 or TRBV6-3 and TRBJ2-5; D may be TRBD2 (5 bases). Germline V gives CDR1 MNHEY, CDR2 SVGEGT. CDR3 length equals 15 residues. The V end was cut by 5 bases, the J end by 4 bases, with 17 bases between. The CDR3 DNA follows: TGTGCCAGCAGTGACCGGCGGGTAGCCTCAGAGACCCAGTACTTC. It translates to CASSDRRVASETQYF.

The chain couples TRBV11-2 to TRBJ1-4; no firm D call. Between the trimmed V and J ends, which lost 0 bases and 8 bases, there was a span of 13 bases. From germline, CDR1 is SGHAT and CDR2 FQNNGV. The CDR3 is made up of 15 amino acids. The CDR3 DNA follows: TGTGCCAGCAGCTTAGAGGGCCAGCGAATAGAAAAACTGTTTTTT. Translated, it gives CASSLEGQRIEKLFF.

This clonotype has ten or more counts. The gene calls are TRBV7-8 and TRBJ1-5; no reliable D call. The V and J ends lost 2 bases and 1 base respectively, with 12 bases between them. This CDR3 has 16 amino acids. Germline CDR1 SGHVS, CDR2 FQNEAQ. The CDR3 loop reads CASSLIGRVSNQPQHF. CDR3 in DNA: TGTGCCAGCAGCTTAATTGGACGAGTAAGCAATCAGCCCCAGCATTTT.

With respect to this clonotype: A junction end diverges from the germline sequence, so it may reflect a read error. This chain uses TRBV7-6 with TRBJ2-3; TRBD1 matches 9 bases. The CDR3 consists of 14 residues. Germline CDR1 and CDR2: SGHVS and FNYEAQ. CDR3 loop: CANSPGTGTDTQYF. The CDR3 DNA sequence: TGTGCCAACAGCCCCGGGACAGGGACAGATACGCAGTATTTT.

This sequence joins TRBV30 and TRBJ1-1; maybe TRBD1 (6 bases). Trimming stripped 3 bases from V and 11 bases from J, with 13 bases between. CDR3 size: 11 residues. The germline CDR1 and CDR2 sequences are GTSNPN and SVGIG (reference sequence). CDR3 region: CAWSRGRYAFF. CDR3 DNA sequence: TGTGCCTGGAGCCGGGGGCGATATGCTTTCTTT.

The sample holds one count of this clonotype. The V gene is TRBV28, the J gene TRBJ2-3; D is undetermined. V lost 5 bases and J 6 bases, leaving 9 bases between the germline ends. CDR3 size: 12 residues. Germline CDR1 is MDHEN and CDR2 is SYDVKM. Written as DNA, the CDR3 is TGTGCCAGCAGTCCCCCGAAGGATACGCAGTATTTT. Its translation: CASSPPKDTQYF.

This clonotype was seen only a few times. V gene TRBV28 combines with J gene TRBJ1-2, with 9 nucleotides matching TRBD1. The CDR3 has 18 residues. The ends lost 5 bases at V and 4 bases at J; junction bases unmatched: 17. Per germline, CDR1 MDHEN and CDR2 SYDVKM. CDR3 region: CASSRIGTGTLRGYGYTF. CDR3 nucleotides: TGTGCCAGCAGTAGGATCGGGACAGGGACCCTACGGGGCTATGGCTACACCTTC.

This chain links TRBV15 with TRBJ2-1; 12 bases match TRBD2. Germline CDR1 LNHNV, CDR2 YYDKDF (reference sequence). J gave up 4 bases and V 8 bases, and 3 bases lay outside the gene matches. This CDR3 has 14 residues. DNA of the CDR3: TGTGCCACCCAGACTAGCGGGGGTTACAATGAGCAGTTCTTC. Translated, it gives CATQTSGGYNEQFF.

V and J are TRBV29-1 and TRBJ2-7; D gene unclear. Per the germline V gene, CDR1 is SQVTM and CDR2 is ANQGSEA. CDR3 size: 12 residues. V was trimmed by 4 bases and J by 3 bases, leaving 10 bases between them. The CDR3 spells CSVALGRYEQYF. The DNA for the CDR3 is TGCAGCGTTGCTCTGGGTCGCTACGAGCAGTACTTC.

The V call is TRBV5-6, the J call TRBJ2-1; D remains ambiguous. V lost 4 bases and J lost 0, with 11 bases in between. Germline CDR1 is SGHDT and CDR2 is YYEEEE. This CDR3 is built from 15 residues. The CDR3: CASSPNLGSYNEQFF. CDR3 nucleotide sequence: TGTGCCAGCAGCCCCAACCTAGGCTCCTACAATGAGCAGTTCTTC.

This clonotype has at least ten counts. The chain couples TRBV7-9 to TRBJ1-2, with 7 positions matching TRBD1. CDR3 length equals 13 residues. The ends lost 6 bases at V and 6 bases at J; junction bases unmatched: 7. Looked up from germline, CDR1 is SEHNR and CDR2 is FQNEAQ (reference sequence). The chain's CDR3 is CASRPGTVDGYTF. The CDR3 DNA follows: TGTGCCAGCAGGCCCGGGACAGTTGATGGCTACACCTTC.

The chain recombines TRBV4-1 with TRBJ1-6, with unresolved D. Between the trimmed V and J ends, which lost 3 bases and 5 bases, there was a span of 8 bases. Looked up from germline, CDR1 is MGHRA and CDR2 is YSYEKL. This CDR3 contains 14 residues. Here the CDR3 reads CASSQAKNNSPLHF. The CDR3 DNA is TGCGCCAGCAGCCAGGCAAAAAATAATTCACCCCTCCACTTT.